Each of the 20 T cell receptor beta chains below was sequenced from the same sample in a study of monozygotic twins with inflammatory bowel disease. TCRdb re-called the 5' RACE reads; one entry per CDR3 protein, DNA not given. Recorded for this sample: more than 350,000 distinct CDR3 sequences. Sequenced input: blood. The origin of the receptors is a human donor with ulcerative colitis or Crohn's disease, or a healthy co-twin of an affected twin (not recorded which).

This rearrangement joins TRBV5-1 to TRBJ2-5; the D gene TCRdb calls, TRBD1, cannot be checked with no DNA. The germline CDR1 and CDR2 sequences are SGHRS and YFSETQ. The CDR3 is made up of 12 amino acids. This chain's CDR3 is CASSFGDETQYF.

This chain joins TRBV5-6 and TRBJ1-2. From germline, CDR1 is SGHDT and CDR2 YYEEEE. The CDR3 has 14 amino acids. CDR3: CASSPAGGMHGYTF.

J is TRBJ2-7 and V is TRBV5-1; checking the TCRdb D call of TRBD1 is not possible without DNA. Germline V gives CDR1 SGHRS, CDR2 YFSETQ. The CDR3 contains 15 residues. This CDR3 reads CASSPGRENAYEQYF.

V gene TRBV9 combines with J gene TRBJ1-4; TCRdb lists TRBD1, though no DNA is available to test this call. This CDR3 has 15 residues. Germline lookup yields CDR1 SGDLS and CDR2 YYNGEE. CDR3 region: CASSPRGVSNEKLFF.

The J gene is TRBJ2-1, the V gene TRBV9; TCRdb's D call of TRBD2 is untestable without DNA. The CDR3 has 16 residues. Germline loops: CDR1 SGDLS, CDR2 YYNGEE. The CDR3 is CASSVSSGSSYNEQFF.

V usage is TRBV2 and J usage is TRBJ2-6; TCRdb selects TRBD2, and the lack of DNA leaves this call unchecked. Germline V lookup: CDR1 SNHLY, CDR2 FYNNEI. CDR3 size: 21 residues. This chain's CDR3 is CASSGDMSGSEAAEGANVLTF.

The J gene is TRBJ2-3, the V gene TRBV5-1; the TCRdb D gene call, TRBD1, has no DNA to confirm it. The CDR3 contains 15 residues. Germline V gives CDR1 SGHRS, CDR2 YFSETQ. CDR3: CASSFAGGASDTQYF. The full variable domain, rest sourced from reference TRBV5-1 and TRBJ2-3, is KAGVTQTPRYLIKTRGQQVTLSCSPISGHRSVSWYQQTPGQGLQFLFEYFSETQRNKGNFPGRFSGRQFSNSRSEMNVSTLELGDSALYLCASSFAGGASDTQYFGPGTRLTVL.

The chain carries TRBV20-1 and TRBJ2-3. The CDR3 totals 13 residues. Per the germline V gene, CDR1 is DFQATT and CDR2 is SNEGSKA (reference sequence). CDR3 sequence reads: CSAGDLAGDTQYF.

This chain links TRBV6-1 with TRBJ2-2. Germline V gives CDR1 MNHNS, CDR2 SASEGT. The CDR3 contains 17 residues. CDR3 sequence: CASSASLLPSRNGELFF.

V gene TRBV4-3 combines with J gene TRBJ2-2; TCRdb names TRBD2, which stays unverified in the absence of DNA. CDR3 length: 17 residues. The germline V gene has CDR1 LGHNA and CDR2 YSLEER. This chain's CDR3 is CASSLSGTSGTGGELFF.

This chain connects TRBV12-3 or TRBV12-4 to TRBJ2-3. The CDR3 has 14 amino acids. The CDR3 spells CASSSARSTDTQYF.

The V call is TRBV20-1, the J call TRBJ2-3. CDR1 and CDR2 (germline): DFQATT, SNEGSKA (reference sequence). The CDR3 is 11 amino acids. This CDR3 is CSAQRGDTQYF.

J is TRBJ2-3 and V is TRBV2; the D gene TCRdb calls, TRBD2, cannot be checked with no DNA. This CDR3 has 16 amino acids. Germline CDR1 reads SNHLY; CDR2 reads FYNNEI. The CDR3: CASRHIASGEADTQYF.

The chain recombines TRBV6-5 with TRBJ2-2. Germline CDR1 and CDR2: MNHEY and SVGAGI. This CDR3 has 13 residues. The CDR3 here is CASSTANTGELFF.

V and J are TRBV6-1 and TRBJ2-2; TCRdb picks TRBD1, but there is no DNA to check that call. The CDR3 runs 17 residues. Germline CDR1 and CDR2: MNHNS and SASEGT. The CDR3 reads CASSQYAGASRTGELFF.

The chain links TRBV11-2 to TRBJ1-2; TCRdb's assignment of TRBD1 cannot be checked, as there is no DNA. Germline values: CDR1 SGHAT, CDR2 FQNNGV. The CDR3 extends over 16 amino acids. The CDR3 protein is CASSLLGTGLNYGYTF.

The chain carries TRBV6-6 and TRBJ1-1. Germline-derived CDR1 and CDR2 are MNHNY and SVGAGI (reference sequence). The CDR3 loop spans 13 amino acids. CDR3 amino acids: CASTGTSNTEAFF.

This chain uses TRBV6-5 with TRBJ1-2. This CDR3 is built from 14 residues. CDR1 is MNHEY and CDR2 is SVGAGI in the germline V gene. CDR3 residues: CASSYSRAGYGYTF.

V is TRBV5-1 and J is TRBJ1-1; TCRdb outputs TRBD1, but without DNA this stays unchecked. Germline CDR1 is SGHRS and CDR2 is YFSETQ. The CDR3 extends over 15 amino acids. The CDR3 loop reads CASSLQVTMNTEAFF.

The chain combines TRBV5-1 with TRBJ2-7; TCRdb lists TRBD1, though no DNA is available to test this call. The CDR3 extends over 18 amino acids. The germline CDR1 and CDR2 sequences are SGHRS and YFSETQ. Here the CDR3 reads CASSLAPLGDSTFYEQYF.